Here is one TCR beta chain with its context. Its antigen is unidentified. Germline V gene sequence: CDR1 MDHEN, CDR2 SYDVKM. The CDR3 runs to 16 residues. After removal of 0 bases from V and 5 bases from J, the junction contained 5 bases not matched to a gene. This sample stems from a study of cytomegalovirus exposure and HLA in healthy donors. Findings and limits, study-wide: A later examination showed that TCR association rates differed by HLA locus, with DRB1 most and HLA-C fewest. Presence/absence analyses treated sequencing depth as roughly uniform across donors. As was reported, the HLA-A and HLA-B alleles of most subjects were accurately predicted from TCR beta sequences. Among CMV-associated TCR beta chains, most appeared HLA-restricted in a later analysis.

The PCR used 60 Vbeta and 13 Jbeta primers. The repertoire was sequenced with immunoSEQ multiplex PCR; TCRdb's copy has only in-frame clones and lacks some. This table has 130,000 to 150,000 clones, 55% to 85% appearing once. The receptor's source is a man aged 40-50 years in good health and CMV-seronegative. This chain links TRBV28 with TRBJ1-3; 9 bases are shared with TRBD1. Material: PBMCs. The CDR3 region is CASSLWEQGARNTIYF. In DNA, the CDR3 is TGTGCCAGCAGTTTATGGGAACAGGGGGCCAGAAACACCATATATTTT.